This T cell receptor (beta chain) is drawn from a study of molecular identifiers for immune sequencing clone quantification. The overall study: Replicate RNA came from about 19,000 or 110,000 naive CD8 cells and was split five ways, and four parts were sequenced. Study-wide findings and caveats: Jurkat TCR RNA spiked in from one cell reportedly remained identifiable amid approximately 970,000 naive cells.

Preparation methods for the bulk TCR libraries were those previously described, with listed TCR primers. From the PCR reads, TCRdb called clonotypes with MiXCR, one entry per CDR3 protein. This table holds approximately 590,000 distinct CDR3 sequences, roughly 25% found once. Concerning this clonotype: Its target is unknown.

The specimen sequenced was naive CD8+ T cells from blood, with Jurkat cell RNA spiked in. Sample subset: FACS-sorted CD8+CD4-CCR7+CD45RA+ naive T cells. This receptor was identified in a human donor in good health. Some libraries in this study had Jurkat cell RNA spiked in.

CDR3 residues: CASSAYEGTGPDNEQFF. The CDR3 coding sequence is TGTGCCAGCAGCGCATATGAAGGGACAGGGCCAGACAATGAGCAGTTCTTC. The chain uses TRBV7-9 and TRBJ2-1, with 9 bases fitting TRBD1. V lost 5 bases, J lost 5 bases, and 13 bases stayed unmatched. The CDR3 consists of 17 residues. CDR1 and CDR2 from the germline V gene are SEHNR and FQNEAQ (reference sequence).